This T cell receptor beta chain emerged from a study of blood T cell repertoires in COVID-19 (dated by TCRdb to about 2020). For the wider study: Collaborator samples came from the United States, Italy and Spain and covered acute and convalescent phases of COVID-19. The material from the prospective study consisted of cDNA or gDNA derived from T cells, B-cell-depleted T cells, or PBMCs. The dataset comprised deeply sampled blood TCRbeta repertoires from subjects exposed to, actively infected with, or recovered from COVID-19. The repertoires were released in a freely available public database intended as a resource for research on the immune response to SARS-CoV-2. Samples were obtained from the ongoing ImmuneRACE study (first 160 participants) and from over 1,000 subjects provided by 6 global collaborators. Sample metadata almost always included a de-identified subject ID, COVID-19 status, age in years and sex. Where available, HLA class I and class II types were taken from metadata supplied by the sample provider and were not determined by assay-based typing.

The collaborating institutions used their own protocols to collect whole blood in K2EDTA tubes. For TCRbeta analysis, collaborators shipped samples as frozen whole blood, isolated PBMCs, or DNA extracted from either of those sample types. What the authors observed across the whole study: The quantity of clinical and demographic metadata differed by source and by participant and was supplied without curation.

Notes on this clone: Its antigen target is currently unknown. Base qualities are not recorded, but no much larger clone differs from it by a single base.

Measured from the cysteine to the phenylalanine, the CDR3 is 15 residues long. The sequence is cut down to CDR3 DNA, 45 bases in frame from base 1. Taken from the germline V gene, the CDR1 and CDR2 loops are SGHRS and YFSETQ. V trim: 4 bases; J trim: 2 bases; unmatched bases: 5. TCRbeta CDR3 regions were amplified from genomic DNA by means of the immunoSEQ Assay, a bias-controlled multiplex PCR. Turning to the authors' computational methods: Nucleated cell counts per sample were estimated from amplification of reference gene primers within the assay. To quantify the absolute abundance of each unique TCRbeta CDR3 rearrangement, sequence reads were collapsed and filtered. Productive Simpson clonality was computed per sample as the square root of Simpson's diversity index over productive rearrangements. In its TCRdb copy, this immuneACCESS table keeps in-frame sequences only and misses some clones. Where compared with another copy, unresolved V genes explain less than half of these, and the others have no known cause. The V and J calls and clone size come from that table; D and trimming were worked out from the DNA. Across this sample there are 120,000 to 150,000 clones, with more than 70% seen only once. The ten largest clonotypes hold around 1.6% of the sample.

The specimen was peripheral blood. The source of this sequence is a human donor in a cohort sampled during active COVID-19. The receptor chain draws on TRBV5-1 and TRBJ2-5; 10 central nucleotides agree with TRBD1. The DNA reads TGCGCCAGCAGCCACGGGACAGGGGCTCAAGAGACCCAGTACTTC. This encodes CASSHGTGAQETQYF.